A selection of T cell receptor beta chains follows, all from one sample in a study of vaccination effects on CD4 cells after COVID-19. The repertoire was sequenced with immunoSEQ multiplex PCR; TCRdb's copy has only in-frame clones and lacks some. Among roughly 30,000 clones listed, about three quarters were seen once. No antigen has been assigned to these receptors. This material consisted of CD4+ T cells from PBMCs cultured with HCoV-OC43 spike peptides, taken before COVID-19 vaccination. The receptors derive from a human donor who received a COVID-19 vaccine. CDR3s include the opening cysteine and the closing phenylalanine or tryptophan. A D gene is named only where the DNA matches it firmly. Clone size appears in some rows only: once, few, many, or a class for an expanded clone.

j_call d_call v_call clone_size cdr3_nt cdr3_aa
TRBJ1-3 - TRBV7-2 - TGTGCCAGCAGCTTAGTAGGCGCAAACTCTGGAAACACCATATATTTT CASSLVGANSGNTIYF
TRBJ1-5 - TRBV19 few TGTGCCAGTAGGCTTATGGCGTATAGCAATCAGCCCCAGCATTTT CASRLMAYSNQPQHF
TRBJ2-1 TRBD2 TRBV14 - TGTGCCAGCAGCCAAGAACGCGGGGGGTACAATGAGCAGTTCTTC CASSQERGGYNEQFF
TRBJ2-1 - TRBV11-2 - TGTGCCAGCAGCTTAGATCTATGGAGAGCGGGCAGGAAGTTCTTC CASSLDLWRAGRKFF
TRBJ2-2 TRBD2 TRBV7-2 few TGTGCCAGCAGCTTAAGGGGACTAGCGGGACTCCGTAACACCGGGGAGCTGTTTTTT CASSLRGLAGLRNTGELFF
TRBJ2-7 - TRBV9 - TGTGCCAGCAGCGCCCACGGGGCTGTCTACGAGCAGTACTTC CASSAHGAVYEQYF
TRBJ2-1 TRBD2 TRBV28 - TGTGCCAGCAGTTTTCTAAAGGGACTAGCGGGAGGGCATGAGCAGTTCTTC CASSFLKGLAGGHEQFF
TRBJ2-1 - TRBV6-5 - TGTGCCAGCAACCCCCCAGGGGGGATCTACAATGAGCAGTTCTTC CASNPPGGIYNEQFF
TRBJ2-3 - TRBV7-8 - TGTGCCAGCAGCTTAGAGCGGCTGTCAGGACCCACAGATACGCAGTATTTT CASSLERLSGPTDTQYF
TRBJ1-2 - TRBV4-3 few TGCGCCAGCAGCCAAGTACAGTACTCCGGCTACACCTTC CASSQVQYSGYTF
TRBJ2-2 - TRBV4-1 - TGCGCCAGCAGCCAGGCGGGTAGCGGCACCGGGGAGCTGTTTTTT CASSQAGSGTGELFF
TRBJ2-3 TRBD1 TRBV10-1 - TGCGCCAGCAGTGAGTCGATTCAGGGGGTAAGGTCAGCAGATACGCAGTATTTT CASSESIQGVRSADTQYF
TRBJ2-3 TRBD2 TRBV7-9 - TGTGCCAGCAGCCTAGGACTAGCGGGAGGGCCAGGAGATACGCAGTATTTT CASSLGLAGGPGDTQYF
TRBJ1-3 - TRBV4-3 - TGCGCCAGCAGCCAAGAGCCGGCCTCTGGAAACACCATATATTTT CASSQEPASGNTIYF
TRBJ2-2 - TRBV9 - TGTGCCAGCAGCGTAGTGGGGGGAACCGGGGAGCTGTTTTTT CASSVVGGTGELFF